This record looks at one TCR beta chain sequence and its context. The entry originates in a study of T-cell reconstitution after alpha-beta-depleted transplantation in children. Using unique molecular identifiers, the investigators prepared the TCRbeta library. One entry per CDR3 protein, called by TCRdb with MiXCR from the PCR reads. The data hold 420,000 or so distinct CDR3 sequences, with around 9.9% observed a single time. Trimming left V 5 bases short and J 4 bases short, with 15 bases between. CDR1 and CDR2 (germline): DFQATT, SNEGSKA (reference sequence). The CDR3 consists of 14 residues. The clonotype originates from a human donor who donated a stem cell graft to a child with acute myeloid leukemia. Source: PBMCs from the stem cell graft donor, taken from the stem cell graft. The chain recombines TRBV20-1 with TRBJ2-1, with D uncertain. Here the CDR3 DNA reads TGCAGTGCTGCCCCGCCGGGCCTTTACAATGAGCAGTTCTTC. Protein: CSAAPPGLYNEQFF.